Below, one T cell receptor (beta chain) is given with its context. Its antigen remains unidentified. Base qualities are not recorded, but no much larger clone differs from it by a single base. The sample originates from a study of blood T cell repertoires in COVID-19 (dated by TCRdb to 2018 to 2020). Regarding the complete study: Samples from collaborators originated in the United States, Italy and Spain and spanned both the acute and convalescent phases of COVID-19. The prospective study material was composed of cDNA or gDNA derived from T cells, B-cell-depleted T cells, or PBMCs. Subjects who had been exposed to COVID-19, were actively infected with it, or had recovered from it provided the deeply sampled blood TCRbeta repertoires that made up the dataset. The repertoires were made available in a free public database intended to serve as a resource for research on the immune response to SARS-CoV-2. Samples came from the ongoing ImmuneRACE study (first 160 participants) plus 1,254 subjects from 6 global collaborators. A de-identified subject ID, COVID-19 status, age in years and sex were almost always included in the sample metadata. HLA class I and class II types, where available, came from metadata supplied by the sample provider rather than from assay-based typing. Broad study findings and their caveats: The quantity of clinical and demographic metadata differed by source and by participant and was supplied without curation.

Whole blood was collected in K2EDTA tubes by collaborating institutions according to the institutions' own protocols. For TCRbeta analysis, collaborators shipped samples in one of three forms: frozen whole blood, isolated PBMCs, or DNA extracted from either of those sample types. V and J are trimmed by 3 bases and 4 bases, and the gene matches miss 3 bases of the junction. Including the terminal cysteine and phenylalanine, the CDR3 comprises 14 residues. Kept here is only the CDR3 DNA, which spans 42 bases and is read in frame from base 1. Taken from the germline V gene (reference sequence), the CDR1 and CDR2 loops are GTSNPN and SVGIG. TCRbeta CDR3 regions were amplified from genomic DNA by means of the immunoSEQ Assay, a bias-controlled multiplex PCR. From the authors' description of their analysis: Nucleated cell counts per sample were estimated from amplification of reference gene primers within the assay. To quantify the absolute abundance of each unique TCRbeta CDR3 rearrangement, sequence reads were collapsed and filtered. For each sample, productive Simpson clonality was calculated as the square root of Simpson's diversity index over productive rearrangements. Entries here come from immuneACCESS through TCRdb and include only in-frame sequences with V and J called. Some clones fail to appear in such tables; in the studies checked, an unresolved V gene covers under half of the shortfall, and the cause of the remainder is unknown. The V and J calls and the clone size are those of that table, but D and trimming were determined from the DNA. Across this sample there are about 200,000 clones, with approximately 81% seen only once. Less than 5.5% of the sample is in the top ten clones.

Sequencing input: peripheral blood. The clonotype originates from a woman at least 80 years old with acute or convalescent COVID-19. This chain joins TRBV30 to TRBJ2-2; TRBD2 matches 9 bases in the middle. The nucleotides read TGTGCCTGGAGACGACTAGCGGCCACCGGGGAGCTGTTTTTT. It codes for CAWRRLAATGELFF.